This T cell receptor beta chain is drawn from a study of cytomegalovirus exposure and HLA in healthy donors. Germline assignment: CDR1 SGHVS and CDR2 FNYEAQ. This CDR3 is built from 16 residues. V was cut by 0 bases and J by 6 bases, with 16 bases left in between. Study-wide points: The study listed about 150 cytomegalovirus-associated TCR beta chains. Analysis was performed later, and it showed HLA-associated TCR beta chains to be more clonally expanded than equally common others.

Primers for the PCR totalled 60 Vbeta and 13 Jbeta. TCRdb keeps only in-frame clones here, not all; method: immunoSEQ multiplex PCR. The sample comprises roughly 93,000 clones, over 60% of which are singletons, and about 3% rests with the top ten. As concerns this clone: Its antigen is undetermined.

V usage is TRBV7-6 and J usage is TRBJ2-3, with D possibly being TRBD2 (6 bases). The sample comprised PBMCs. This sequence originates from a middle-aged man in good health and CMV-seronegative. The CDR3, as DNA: TGTGCCAGCAGCTTAGCGGGGGGAGATGGCCGGGATACGCAGTATTTT. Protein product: CASSLAGGDGRDTQYF. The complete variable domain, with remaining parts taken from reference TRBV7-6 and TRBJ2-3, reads GAGVSQSPRYKVTKRGQDVALRCDPISGHVSLYWYRQALGQGPEFLTYFNYEAQQDKSGLPNDRFSAERPEGSISTLTIQRTEQRDSAMYRCASSLAGGDGRDTQYFGPGTRLTVL.